This T cell receptor (beta chain) derives from a study of T-cell memory formation after mild COVID-19. This clonotype came up a few times. TCRdb itself ran the 5' RACE reads through MiXCR, one entry per CDR3 protein. The data hold approximately 89,000 distinct CDR3 sequences, with nearly 25% observed a single time. The clonotype was recovered from a man aged 18 to 30 who had mild COVID-19 (a few samples of this study predate the infection). Cell type and time point are not known. Sequenced input: PBMCs or a T cell subset sorted from them (not recorded which).

The CDR3 sequence: CASSQDPGLAGGYNEQFF. CDR3 sequence (DNA): TGCGCCAGCAGCCAAGACCCGGGACTAGCGGGGGGTTACAATGAGCAGTTCTTC. This chain links TRBV4-1 with TRBJ2-1; the match to TRBD2 covers 15 bases. Trimming cost V 0 bases and J 4 bases; bases outside gene matches: 4. The CDR3 totals 18 residues. Germline-derived CDR1 and CDR2 are MGHRA and YSYEKL.